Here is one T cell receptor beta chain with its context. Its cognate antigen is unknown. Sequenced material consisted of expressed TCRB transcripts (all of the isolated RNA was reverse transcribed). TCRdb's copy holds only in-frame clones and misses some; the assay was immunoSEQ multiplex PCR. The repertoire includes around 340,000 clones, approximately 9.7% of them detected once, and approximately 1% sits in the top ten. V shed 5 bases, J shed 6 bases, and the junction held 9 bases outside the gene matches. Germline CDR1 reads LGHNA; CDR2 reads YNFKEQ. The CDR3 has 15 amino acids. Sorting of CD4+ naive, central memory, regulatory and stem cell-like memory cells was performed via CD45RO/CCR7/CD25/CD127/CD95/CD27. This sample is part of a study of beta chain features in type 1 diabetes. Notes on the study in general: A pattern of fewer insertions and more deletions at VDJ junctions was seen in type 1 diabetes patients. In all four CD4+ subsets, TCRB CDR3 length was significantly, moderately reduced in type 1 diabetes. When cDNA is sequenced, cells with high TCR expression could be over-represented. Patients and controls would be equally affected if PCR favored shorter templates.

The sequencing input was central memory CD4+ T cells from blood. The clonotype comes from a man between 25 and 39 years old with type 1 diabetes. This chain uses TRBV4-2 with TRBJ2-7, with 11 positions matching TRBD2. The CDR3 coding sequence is TGTGCCAGCAGCTCTTTACTAGCGGGGGAACGCGAGCAGTACTTC. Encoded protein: CASSSLLAGEREQYF.